This passage covers 30 T cell receptor beta chains from one sample sequenced in a study of blood T cells in healthy people across ages. A sample-barcoded 5' primer and a J-beta primer mix were used in a second PCR of roughly 6 to 11 cycles. A single record per CDR3 protein comes from TCRdb applying MiXCR to the 5' RACE reads. The sample lists about a million distinct CDR3 sequences; roughly 51% were seen once. Sample: blood. The receptors were sampled from a woman aged 55-70 years in good health.

This clonotype was counted a few times. The chain couples TRBV7-2 to TRBJ1-2, with D perhaps TRBD1 (5 bases). The CDR3 length is 16 residues. V gave up 2 bases and J gave up 8 bases, with 21 bases separating them. Germline assignment: CDR1 SGHTA and CDR2 FQGNSA. CDR3 residues: CASSLLPGNQAGGYTF. CDR3 in DNA: TGTGCCAGCAGCTTACTTCCAGGGAACCAGGCTGGGGGCTACACCTTC.

The DNA for the CDR3 is TGTGCCAGCAGCTCAGCGGTGGACACTGAAGCTTTCTTT. It is translated as CASSSAVDTEAFF. The chain recombines TRBV3-1 with TRBJ1-1; D is unresolved. V shed 5 bases and J shed 3 bases, with 10 bases lying between them. CDR3 length equals 13 residues. CDR1 is LGHDT and CDR2 is YNNKEL in the germline V gene (reference sequence).

The chain has TRBV4-1 and TRBJ2-7, with D possibly matching TRBD2 (5 bases). Germline V gene lookup returns CDR1 MGHRA and CDR2 YSYEKL. V was trimmed by 4 bases and J by 0 bases, leaving 19 bases between them. The CDR3 runs to 17 residues. The CDR3 is CASSRWATGSNSYEQYF. Here the CDR3 DNA reads TGCGCCAGCAGCCGATGGGCCACGGGGTCCAACTCCTACGAGCAGTACTTC.

The table lists this clonotype with a few counts. The chain joins TRBV7-9 to TRBJ2-7, with D perhaps matching TRBD1 (5 bases). Trimming cost V 4 bases and J 4 bases, with 14 bases left between them. Per germline, CDR1 SEHNR and CDR2 FQNEAQ (reference sequence). This CDR3 comprises 14 residues. CDR3 region: CASSSRQTPYEQYF. CDR3 coding DNA: TGTGCCAGCAGCTCGAGACAGACCCCTTACGAGCAGTACTTC.

The CDR3 nucleotides read TGCAGTGCCGCCGGGACAGGGGGTTTGGAGACCCAGTACTTC. As protein: CSAAGTGGLETQYF. The chain recombines TRBV20-1 with TRBJ2-5; TRBD1 matches at 11 bases. The germline V gene encodes CDR1 DFQATT and CDR2 SNEGSKA (reference sequence). There are 14 residues in the CDR3. J lost 5 bases, V lost 6 bases, and 8 bases had no gene match.

This clonotype was counted many times. The chain links TRBV11-1 to TRBJ1-1; D ambiguous. This CDR3 contains 13 residues. Germline CDR1 is SGHAT and CDR2 is FQDESV (reference sequence). V dropped 0 bases and J dropped 3 bases, with 5 bases sitting between them. The CDR3 spells CASSLAGDTEAFF. In DNA form, the CDR3 reads TGTGCCAGCAGCTTAGCAGGAGACACTGAAGCTTTCTTT.

In its sample, this clonotype was seen many times. The genes are TRBV7-2 and TRBJ2-5; 9 nucleotides line up with TRBD1. V lost 4 bases, J lost 3 bases, and 12 bases stayed unmatched. Germline CDR1 reads SGHTA; CDR2 reads FQGNSA. This CDR3 is built from 17 residues. The CDR3: CASSWGGTGRRKETQYF. As DNA, the CDR3 is TGTGCCAGCAGCTGGGGGGGGACAGGGAGGAGGAAAGAGACCCAGTACTTC.

The chain joins TRBV20-1 to TRBJ1-1; 12 bases are a match to TRBD1. This CDR3 has 14 amino acids. Germline loops: CDR1 DFQATT, CDR2 SNEGSKA (reference sequence). With V trimmed by 5 bases and J by 11 bases, 12 bases remained unmatched. The CDR3 nucleotides are TGCAGTGCTTCGTCCGGGACAGGGGGCTCTAGGGCTTTCTTT. The encoded protein is CSASSGTGGSRAFF.

This chain connects TRBV4-2 to TRBJ2-4; D ambiguous. The J call may be faulty, since TRBJ2-7 better matches the DNA end. This CDR3 region has 15 residues. CDR1 and CDR2 (germline): LGHNA, YNFKEQ. In DNA form, the CDR3 reads TGTGCCAGCAGCCAAGATCCCCCCACGCCCTACGAGCAGTACTTC. Translating gives CASSQDPPTPYEQYF.

The chain joins TRBV10-3 to TRBJ2-7; 9 positions match TRBD1. Unmatched junction bases numbered 6, after V lost 0 bases and J lost 3 bases. CDR1 ENHRY and CDR2 SYGVKD come from the germline V gene. The CDR3 contains 16 residues. DNA of the CDR3: TGTGCCATCAGTGAGTCGGGGGGACAGGGTCACTACGAGCAGTACTTC. Translation gives CAISESGGQGHYEQYF.

This clonotype came up once. This chain joins TRBV20-1 and TRBJ2-4, with D tentatively TRBD2 (6 bases). Germline V gene lookup returns CDR1 DFQATT and CDR2 SNEGSKA (reference sequence). This CDR3 contains 14 residues. Trimming removed 3 bases at V and 8 bases at J, with 17 bases between. The CDR3 DNA is TGCAGTGCTAGGGGTAGCGGATTTCGAGACATTCAGTACTTC. Protein product: CSARGSGFRDIQYF.

The rearrangement joins TRBV27 to TRBJ2-3; TRBD2 agrees at 11 bases. With V trimmed by 3 bases and J by 1 base, 9 bases remained unmatched. Germline CDR1 is MNHEY and CDR2 is SMNVEV (reference sequence). The CDR3 is 18 residues long. The CDR3 DNA reads as TGTGCCAGCAGTTTTGCAGGAAGACTAGCGGGACGCACAGATACGCAGTATTTT. It specifies CASSFAGRLAGRTDTQYF.

The CDR3 spells CASGDSGLMNTGELFF. As DNA, the CDR3 is TGTGCCAGCGGAGACTCAGGGTTAATGAACACCGGGGAGCTGTTTTTT. This chain joins TRBV7-3 and TRBJ2-2; TRBD1 might be the D (5 bases). The germline V and J ends were trimmed by 8 bases and 1 base, with 17 bases remaining between them. The CDR3 totals 16 residues. Germline-derived CDR1 and CDR2 are SGHTA and FQGTGA. The complete variable domain, with remaining parts taken from reference TRBV7-3 and TRBJ2-2, reads GAGVSQTPSNKVTEKGKYVELRCDPISGHTALYWYRQSLGQGPEFLIYFQGTGAADDSGLPNDRFFAVRPEGSVSTLKIQRTERGDSAVYLCASGDSGLMNTGELFFGEGSRLTVL.

The chain uses TRBV15 and TRBJ2-5; maybe TRBD1 (5 bases). CDR3 length: 15 residues. The V and J ends lost 1 base and 3 bases respectively, with 12 bases between them. Germline CDR1 is LNHNV and CDR2 is YYDKDF (reference sequence). This CDR3 is CATSRGQGSEETQYF. The DNA of the CDR3 is TGTGCCACCAGCAGAGGGCAGGGTAGTGAAGAGACCCAGTACTTC.

V gene TRBV2 combines with J gene TRBJ2-1; D is perhaps TRBD1 or TRBD2 (6 bases each). The CDR3 runs 14 residues. Trimming shortened V by 7 bases and J by 7 bases, and 17 bases separated the two germline ends. Germline CDR1 SNHLY, CDR2 FYNNEI. Here the CDR3 reads CASTSGGLRNEQFF. The CDR3 coding sequence is TGTGCCAGCACGTCCGGGGGCTTGAGGAATGAGCAGTTCTTC.

This chain uses TRBV6-6 with TRBJ2-7, with 10 bases identical to TRBD2. Germline V gives CDR1 MNHNY, CDR2 SVGAGI (reference sequence). V gave up 5 bases and J gave up 7 bases; unmatched junction bases: 11. This CDR3 has 15 amino acids. CDR3 amino acids: CASSQREGAYNEQYF. As DNA, the CDR3 is TGTGCCAGCAGTCAGCGGGAGGGGGCCTACAATGAGCAGTACTTC.

The rearrangement joins TRBV4-1 to TRBJ1-1, with D unclear. Germline V gene sequence: CDR1 MGHRA, CDR2 YSYEKL. CDR3 length: 13 amino acids. Between the trimmed V and J ends, which lost 4 bases and 3 bases, there was a span of 9 bases. The CDR3 DNA reads TGCGCCAGCAGCCTCCCCTGGGACACTGAAGCTTTCTTT. Protein: CASSLPWDTEAFF.

The genes are TRBV7-2 and TRBJ2-1; D gene unclear. The germline V gene encodes CDR1 SGHTA and CDR2 FQGNSA. CDR3 size: 12 residues. The V and J ends lost 5 bases and 8 bases respectively, with 10 bases between them. Here the CDR3 reads CASSRPRYEQFF. CDR3 in DNA: TGTGCCAGCAGCCGTCCTAGGTATGAGCAGTTCTTC.

In this sample, this clonotype turned up once. The chain employs TRBV3-1 and TRBJ2-5; D might be TRBD1 or TRBD2, each matching 5 bases. Trimming stripped 6 bases from V and 2 bases from J, with 19 bases between. Germline V gene sequence: CDR1 LGHDT, CDR2 YNNKEL (reference sequence). The CDR3 covers 16 residues. In DNA form, the CDR3 reads TGTGCCAGCAGTTCCCCGGGACGCCGACCGCAAGAGACCCAGTACTTC. Translating it yields CASSSPGRRPQETQYF.

This clonotype was recorded a few times. The rearrangement joins TRBV9 to TRBJ2-7; possible D gene TRBD1, 6 bases. In germline, CDR1 is SGDLS, CDR2 YYNGEE. This CDR3 has 14 residues. With 1 base removed from V and 1 base from J, the gap between germline ends came to 9 bases. CDR3 sequence reads: CASSVRDRSYEQYF. The CDR3 DNA follows: TGTGCCAGCAGCGTACGAGACAGGTCCTACGAGCAGTACTTC.

This clonotype was recorded once. This sequence joins TRBV20-1 and TRBJ2-7, with a possible D match to TRBD2 (7 bases). CDR3 length: 14 residues. V was cut by 6 bases and J by 2 bases, with 17 bases left in between. CDR1 is DFQATT, CDR2 SNEGSKA, per germline (reference sequence). In DNA, the CDR3 is TGCAGTGCACAGCGGGAAGGGGGAACCTACGAGCAGTACTTC. Translating gives CSAQREGGTYEQYF.

The V and J genes are TRBV6-6 and TRBJ2-3; 7 bases map to TRBD1. This CDR3 contains 14 residues. J gave up 4 bases and V 3 bases, and 4 bases lay outside the gene matches. Germline loops: CDR1 MNHNY, CDR2 SVGAGI (reference sequence). The CDR3 sequence is CASSYLQGADTQYF. The CDR3 region has the DNA TGTGCCAGCAGTTATTTGCAGGGGGCAGATACGCAGTATTTT.

There are a few counts of this clonotype. The rearrangement links TRBV20-1 to TRBJ2-1; 9 positions match TRBD1. Germline loops: CDR1 DFQATT, CDR2 SNEGSKA (reference sequence). The CDR3 is 15 residues long. V dropped 1 base and J dropped 6; count of bases not matched to a gene: 7. This CDR3 reads CSARAPGQGPNEQFF. DNA for the CDR3: TGCAGTGCTAGAGCACCGGGACAGGGACCCAATGAGCAGTTCTTC.

The chain couples TRBV4-1 to TRBJ2-3; D unresolved. CDR3 length: 12 amino acids. In germline, CDR1 is MGHRA, CDR2 YSYEKL. With 2 bases removed from V and 4 bases from J, the gap between germline ends came to 4 bases. CDR3 sequence: CASSQHSDTQYF. The CDR3 DNA is TGCGCCAGCAGCCAACATTCAGATACGCAGTATTTT.

The J gene is TRBJ2-1, the V gene TRBV4-2; D possibly corresponds to TRBD2 (7 bases). The CDR3 contains 15 residues. Germline values: CDR1 LGHNA, CDR2 YNFKEQ. V lost 4 bases and J 6 bases, leaving 16 bases between the germline ends. This chain's CDR3 is CASSLRGTILNEQFF. CDR3 nucleotides: TGTGCCAGCAGCCTAAGGGGGACTATCCTCAATGAGCAGTTCTTC.

In this sample, this clonotype turned up a few times. The rearrangement uses TRBV7-9 and TRBJ2-3; unclear D gene. The CDR3 spans 20 residues. CDR1 is SEHNR and CDR2 is FQNEAQ in the germline V gene (reference sequence). Trimming took 5 bases from V and 2 from J, leaving 29 bases between them. The CDR3 DNA reads TGTGCCAGCAGCCCCCGCCTGTACCAGGCCCAATATACCCTCACAGATACGCAGTATTTT. This sequence encodes CASSPRLYQAQYTLTDTQYF.

This clonotype showed up just once. The V call is TRBV29-1, the J call TRBJ2-4; 9 nucleotides match TRBD2. V shed 4 bases and J 7 bases; nucleotides not matched to a gene: 5. Germline CDR1 reads SQVTM; CDR2 reads ANQGSEA. The CDR3 is 13 amino acids. CDR3 region: CSVGDTSGNIQYF. The CDR3 nucleotides read TGCAGCGTTGGAGACACTAGCGGGAACATTCAGTACTTC.

This clonotype showed up just a few times. This chain links TRBV5-6 with TRBJ2-3, with D perhaps matching TRBD1 (5 bases). The CDR3 length is 16 residues. V shed 1 base and J shed 2 bases, with 14 bases lying between them. Germline lookup yields CDR1 SGHDT and CDR2 YYEEEE. CDR3 DNA: TGTGCCAGCAGCTTGAGCTTAAACAGGCTCACAGATACGCAGTATTTT. Protein: CASSLSLNRLTDTQYF.

The J gene is TRBJ2-7, the V gene TRBV3-1, with TRBD2 identical over 13 bases. The CDR3 consists of 21 residues. Per germline, CDR1 LGHDT and CDR2 YNNKEL (reference sequence). V shed 5 bases, J shed 3 bases, and the junction held 22 bases outside the gene matches. This CDR3 reads CASSSRWPTGTSGKRLYEQYF. CDR3 sequence (DNA): TGTGCCAGCAGCTCTAGATGGCCGACCGGGACTAGCGGGAAGAGACTCTACGAGCAGTACTTC.

This sequence joins TRBV28 and TRBJ2-5; maybe TRBD2 (6 bases). Between the trimmed V and J ends, which lost 3 bases and 3 bases, there was a span of 20 bases. The CDR3 is 17 amino acids. CDR1 is MDHEN and CDR2 is SYDVKM in the germline V gene. CDR3 DNA: TGTGCCAGCAGTTTTGGGAGAGGAGGGGCGGGCGAAGAGACCCAGTACTTC. Amino acid sequence: CASSFGRGGAGEETQYF.